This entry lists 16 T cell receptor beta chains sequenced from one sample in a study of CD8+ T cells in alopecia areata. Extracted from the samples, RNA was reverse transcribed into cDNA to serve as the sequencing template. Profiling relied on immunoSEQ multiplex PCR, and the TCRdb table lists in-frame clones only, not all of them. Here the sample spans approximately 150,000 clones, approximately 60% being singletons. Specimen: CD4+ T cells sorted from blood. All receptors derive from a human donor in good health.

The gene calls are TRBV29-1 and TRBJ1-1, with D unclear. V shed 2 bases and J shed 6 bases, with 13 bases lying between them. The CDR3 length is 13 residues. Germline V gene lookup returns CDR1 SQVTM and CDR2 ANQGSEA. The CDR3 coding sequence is TGCAGCGTTGAAACGGGGAGGAAGGCTGAAGCTTTCTTT. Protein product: CSVETGRKAEAFF.

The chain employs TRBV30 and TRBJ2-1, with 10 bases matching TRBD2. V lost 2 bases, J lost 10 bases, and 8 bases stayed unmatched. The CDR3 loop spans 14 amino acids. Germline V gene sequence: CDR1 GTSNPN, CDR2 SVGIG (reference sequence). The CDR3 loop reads CAWSLVLAGNEQFF. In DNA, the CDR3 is TGTGCCTGGAGTTTGGTACTAGCGGGAAACGAGCAGTTCTTC.

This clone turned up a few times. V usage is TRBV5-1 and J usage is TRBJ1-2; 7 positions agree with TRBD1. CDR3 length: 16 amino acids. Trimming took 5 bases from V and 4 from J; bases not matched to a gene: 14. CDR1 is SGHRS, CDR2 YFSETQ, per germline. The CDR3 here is CASRHRQGDLLYGYTF. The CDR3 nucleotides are TGCGCCAGCAGACATCGACAGGGAGACCTGCTCTATGGCTACACCTTC.

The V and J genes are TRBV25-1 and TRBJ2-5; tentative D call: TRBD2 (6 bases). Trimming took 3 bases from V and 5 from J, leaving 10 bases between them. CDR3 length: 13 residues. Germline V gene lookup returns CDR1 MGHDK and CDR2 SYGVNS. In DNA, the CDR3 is TGTGCCAGCAGTGACCTAGCGTGGGAGACCCAGTACTTC. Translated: CASSDLAWETQYF. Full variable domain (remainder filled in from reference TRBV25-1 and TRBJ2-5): EADIYQTPRYLVIGTGKKITLECSQTMGHDKMYWYQQDPGMELHLIHYSYGVNSTEKGDLSSESTVSRIRTEHFPLTLESARPSHTSQYLCASSDLAWETQYFGPGTRLLVL.

CDR3 DNA: TGTGCCTGGAGTCTCTCACCTGGAAACACCATATATTTT. Its protein product is CAWSLSPGNTIYF. The rearrangement uses TRBV30 and TRBJ1-3; D gene unclear. Germline V lookup: CDR1 GTSNPN, CDR2 SVGIG (reference sequence). This CDR3 spans 13 amino acids. V was cut by 2 bases and J by 2 bases, with 7 bases left in between.

CDR3 loop: CASSQNFVRGYTF. The CDR3 nucleotides read TGTGCCAGCAGCCAAAATTTCGTTCGGGGCTACACCTTC. The V call is TRBV14, the J call TRBJ1-2; D not resolved. CDR1 and CDR2 (germline): SGHDN, FVKESK. The CDR3 covers 13 residues. V was clipped by 2 bases and J by 8 bases, with 12 bases between them.

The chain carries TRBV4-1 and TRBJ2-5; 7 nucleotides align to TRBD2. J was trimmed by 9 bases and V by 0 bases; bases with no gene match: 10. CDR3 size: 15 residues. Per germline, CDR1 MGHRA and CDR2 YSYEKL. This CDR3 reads CASSQDPLADRAQYF. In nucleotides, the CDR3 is TGCGCCAGCAGCCAAGATCCCCTAGCGGATCGTGCCCAGTACTTC.

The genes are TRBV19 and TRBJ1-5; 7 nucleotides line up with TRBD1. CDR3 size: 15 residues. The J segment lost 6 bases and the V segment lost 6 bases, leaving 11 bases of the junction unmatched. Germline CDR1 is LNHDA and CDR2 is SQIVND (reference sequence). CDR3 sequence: CASSLRQGWSQPQHF. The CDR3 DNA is TGTGCCAGTAGCCTCAGACAGGGTTGGAGTCAGCCCCAGCATTTT.

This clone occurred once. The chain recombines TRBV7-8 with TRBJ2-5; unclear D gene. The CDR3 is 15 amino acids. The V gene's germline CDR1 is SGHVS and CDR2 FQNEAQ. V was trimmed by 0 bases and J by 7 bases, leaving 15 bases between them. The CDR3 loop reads CASSLARTDRGTQYF. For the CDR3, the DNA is TGTGCCAGCAGCTTAGCGCGAACCGACCGAGGGACCCAGTACTTC. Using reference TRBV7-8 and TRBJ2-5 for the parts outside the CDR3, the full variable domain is GAGVSQSPRYKVAKRGQDVALRCDPISGHVSLFWYQQALGQGPEFLTYFQNEAQLDKSGLPSDRFFAERPEGSVSTLKIQRTQQEDSAVYLCASSLARTDRGTQYFGPGTRLLVL.

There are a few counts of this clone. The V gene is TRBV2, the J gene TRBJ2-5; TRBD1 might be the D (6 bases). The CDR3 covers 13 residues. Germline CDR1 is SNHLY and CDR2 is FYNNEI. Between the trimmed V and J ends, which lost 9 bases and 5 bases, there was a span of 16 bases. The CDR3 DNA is TGTGCCAGTGAACGAACAGGGTTTGAGACCCAGTACTTC. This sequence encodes CASERTGFETQYF.

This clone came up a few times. The DNA for the CDR3 is TGCGCCAGCAGCTTGAGTTCGACGGGAGTAGGCCATGAGCAGTTCTTC. This encodes CASSLSSTGVGHEQFF. The rearrangement joins TRBV5-1 to TRBJ2-1; maybe TRBD2 (6 bases). V lost 1 base, J lost 8 bases, and 19 bases lay in between. This CDR3 contains 16 residues. The germline V gene has CDR1 SGHRS and CDR2 YFSETQ.

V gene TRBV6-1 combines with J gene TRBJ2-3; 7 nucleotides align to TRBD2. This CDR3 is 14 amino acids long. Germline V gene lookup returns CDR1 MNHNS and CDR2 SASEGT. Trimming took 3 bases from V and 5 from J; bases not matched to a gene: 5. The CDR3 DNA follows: TGTGCCAGCAGTGAGAGCGGGGCGGGAGATACGCAGTATTTT. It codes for CASSESGAGDTQYF.

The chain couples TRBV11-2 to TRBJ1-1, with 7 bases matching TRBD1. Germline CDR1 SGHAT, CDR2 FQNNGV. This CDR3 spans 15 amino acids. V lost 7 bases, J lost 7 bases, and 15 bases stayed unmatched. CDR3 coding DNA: TGTGCCAGCACTCGTACCAACCTGAGGGGGCTTGAAGCTTTCTTT. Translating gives CASTRTNLRGLEAFF.

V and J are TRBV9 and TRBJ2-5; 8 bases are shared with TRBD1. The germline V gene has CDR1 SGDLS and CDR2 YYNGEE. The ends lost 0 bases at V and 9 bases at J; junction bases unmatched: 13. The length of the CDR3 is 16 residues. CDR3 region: CASSVGPRGLDEPQYF. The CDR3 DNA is TGTGCCAGCAGCGTAGGTCCCAGGGGGCTCGATGAGCCCCAGTACTTC.

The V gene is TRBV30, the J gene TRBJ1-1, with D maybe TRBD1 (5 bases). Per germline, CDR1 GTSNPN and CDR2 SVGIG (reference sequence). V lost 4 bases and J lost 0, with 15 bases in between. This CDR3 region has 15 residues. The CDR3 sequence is CAWTIRGGMNTEAFF. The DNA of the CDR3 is TGTGCCTGGACTATCCGCGGGGGGATGAACACTGAAGCTTTCTTT.

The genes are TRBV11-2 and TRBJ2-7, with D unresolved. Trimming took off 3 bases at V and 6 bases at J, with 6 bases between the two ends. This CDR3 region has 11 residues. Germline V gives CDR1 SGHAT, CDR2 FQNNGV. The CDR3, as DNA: TGTGCCAGCAGCTTGGCTTCCGAGCAGTACTTC. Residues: CASSLASEQYF.